Sequencing of this T cell receptor beta chain was carried out in a study of STAT5B mutations in CD4+ large granular lymphocyte leukemia. Study-wide results and limits: TRBV06-family usage was enriched in top patient clones (8/27) versus controls (2/35).

Libraries were prepared by immunoSEQ multiplex PCR; TCRdb keeps only in-frame clonotypes and omits some of them. The sample holds 23,000 or so clones, 74% seen once. CDR3 size: 14 residues. V was clipped by 4 bases and J by 3 bases; unmatched bases: 1. Germline loops: CDR1 WSHSY, CDR2 SAAADI. Notes on this clone: Its matching antigen is unknown.

The sequenced material came from CD4+ T cells from blood buffy coats. The clonotype originates from a human donor in good health. This chain joins TRBV10-2 and TRBJ2-3; 10 nucleotides match TRBD1. The CDR3 DNA reads TGCGCCAGCAGTGCGGGACAGGGGACAGATACGCAGTATTTT. Amino acid sequence: CASSAGQGTDTQYF.